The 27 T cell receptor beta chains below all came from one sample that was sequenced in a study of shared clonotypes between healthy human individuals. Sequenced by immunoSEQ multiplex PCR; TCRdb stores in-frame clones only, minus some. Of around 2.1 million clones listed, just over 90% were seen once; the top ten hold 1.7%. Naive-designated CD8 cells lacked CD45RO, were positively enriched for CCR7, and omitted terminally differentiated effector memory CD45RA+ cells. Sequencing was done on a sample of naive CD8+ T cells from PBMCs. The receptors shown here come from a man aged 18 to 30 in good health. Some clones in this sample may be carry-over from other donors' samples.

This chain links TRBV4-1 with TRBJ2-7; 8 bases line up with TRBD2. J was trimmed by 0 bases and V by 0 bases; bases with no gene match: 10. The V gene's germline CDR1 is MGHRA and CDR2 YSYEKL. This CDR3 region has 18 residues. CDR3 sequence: CASSQDTTSGLSSYEQYF. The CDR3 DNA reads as TGCGCCAGCAGCCAAGATACTACTAGCGGCTTGAGCTCCTACGAGCAGTACTTC.

CDR3 region: CASSLGDSPNTEAFF. As DNA, the CDR3 is TGTGCCAGCAGCTTGGGGGACAGCCCGAACACTGAAGCTTTCTTT. The chain recombines TRBV7-9 with TRBJ1-1; 7 positions agree with TRBD1. The CDR3 spans 15 residues. Germline CDR1 SEHNR, CDR2 FQNEAQ (reference sequence). The V gene end was trimmed by 3 bases and the J gene end by 1 base; junction bases not matched to a gene: 5.

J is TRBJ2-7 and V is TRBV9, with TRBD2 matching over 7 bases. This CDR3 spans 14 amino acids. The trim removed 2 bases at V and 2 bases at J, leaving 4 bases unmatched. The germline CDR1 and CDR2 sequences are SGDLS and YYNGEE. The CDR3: CASSVAGEPYEQYF. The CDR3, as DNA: TGTGCCAGCAGCGTTGCGGGAGAACCCTACGAGCAGTACTTC.

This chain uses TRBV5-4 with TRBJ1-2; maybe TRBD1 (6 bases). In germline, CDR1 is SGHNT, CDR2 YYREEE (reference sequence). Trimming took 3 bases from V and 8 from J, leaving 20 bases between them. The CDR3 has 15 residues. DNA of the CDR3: TGTGCCAGCAGCTCGGAATACACAGGGTTACGCGGCTACACCTTC. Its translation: CASSSEYTGLRGYTF.

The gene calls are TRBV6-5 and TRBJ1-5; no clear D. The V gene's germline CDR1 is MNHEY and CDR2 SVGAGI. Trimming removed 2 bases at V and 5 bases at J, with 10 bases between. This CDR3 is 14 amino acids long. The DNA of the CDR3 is TGTGCCAGCAGTTACGGGGAGGGTCATCAGCCCCAGCATTTT. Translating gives CASSYGEGHQPQHF.

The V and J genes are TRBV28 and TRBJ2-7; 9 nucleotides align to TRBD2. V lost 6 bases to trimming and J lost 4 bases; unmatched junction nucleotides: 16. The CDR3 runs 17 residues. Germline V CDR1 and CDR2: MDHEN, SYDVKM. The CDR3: CASRTVVAGEGGYEQYF. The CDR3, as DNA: TGTGCCAGCAGAACGGTGGTAGCGGGAGAAGGGGGATACGAGCAGTACTTC. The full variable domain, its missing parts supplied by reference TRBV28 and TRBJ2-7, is DVKVTQSSRYLVKRTGEKVFLECVQDMDHENMFWYRQDPGLGLRLIYFSYDVKMKEKGDIPEGYSVSREKKERFSLILESASTNQTSMYLCASRTVVAGEGGYEQYFGPGTRLTVT.

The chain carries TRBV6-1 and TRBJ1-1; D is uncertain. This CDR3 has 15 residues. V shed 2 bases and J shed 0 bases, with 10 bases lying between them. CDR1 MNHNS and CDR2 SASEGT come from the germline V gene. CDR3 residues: CASSEKWRLNTEAFF. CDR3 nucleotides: TGTGCCAGCAGTGAAAAGTGGCGGTTGAACACTGAAGCTTTCTTT.

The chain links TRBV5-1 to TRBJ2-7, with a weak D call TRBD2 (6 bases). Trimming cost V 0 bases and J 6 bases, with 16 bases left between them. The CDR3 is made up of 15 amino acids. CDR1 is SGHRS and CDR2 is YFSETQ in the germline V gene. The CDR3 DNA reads TGCGCCAGCAGCTTGGAAGGGGACTTCTACGGCGAGCAGTACTTC. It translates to CASSLEGDFYGEQYF.

Here the CDR3 DNA reads TGTGCCAGCAGCTTGGGAGCGGGAACTGGCGAGCAGTTCTTC. Translated, it gives CASSLGAGTGEQFF. The rearrangement uses TRBV5-4 and TRBJ2-1; 7 nucleotides line up with TRBD2. Looked up from germline, CDR1 is SGHNT and CDR2 is YYREEE (reference sequence). V was clipped by 0 bases and J by 10 bases; unmatched bases: 7. The CDR3 spans 14 residues.

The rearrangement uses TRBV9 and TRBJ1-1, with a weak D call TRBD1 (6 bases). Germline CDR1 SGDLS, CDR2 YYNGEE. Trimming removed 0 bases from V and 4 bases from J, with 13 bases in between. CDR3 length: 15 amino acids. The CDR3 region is CASSVEGHGATEAFF. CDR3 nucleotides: TGTGCCAGCAGCGTAGAGGGACACGGGGCCACTGAAGCTTTCTTT.

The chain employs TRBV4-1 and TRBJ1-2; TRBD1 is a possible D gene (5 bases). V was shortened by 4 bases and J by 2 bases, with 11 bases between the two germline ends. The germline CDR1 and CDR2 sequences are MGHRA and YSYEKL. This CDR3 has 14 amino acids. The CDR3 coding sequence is TGCGCCAGCAGCCCTGTTGGGGGAAACTATGGCTACACCTTC. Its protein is CASSPVGGNYGYTF.

The CDR3 is CASSVGLDMRNEQFF. The CDR3 DNA reads as TGTGCCAGCAGCGTAGGACTAGATATGCGGAATGAGCAGTTCTTC. This chain joins TRBV9 and TRBJ2-1, with D possibly matching TRBD2 (6 bases). The V and J ends lost 0 bases and 7 bases respectively, with 14 bases between them. Germline V gene lookup returns CDR1 SGDLS and CDR2 YYNGEE. The CDR3 runs 15 residues.

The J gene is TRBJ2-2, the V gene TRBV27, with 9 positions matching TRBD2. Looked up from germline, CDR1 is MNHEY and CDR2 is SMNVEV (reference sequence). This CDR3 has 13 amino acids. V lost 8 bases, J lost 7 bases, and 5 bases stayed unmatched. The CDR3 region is CASRGRAHGELFF. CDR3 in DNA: TGTGCCAGCCGCGGGAGGGCCCACGGGGAGCTGTTTTTT.

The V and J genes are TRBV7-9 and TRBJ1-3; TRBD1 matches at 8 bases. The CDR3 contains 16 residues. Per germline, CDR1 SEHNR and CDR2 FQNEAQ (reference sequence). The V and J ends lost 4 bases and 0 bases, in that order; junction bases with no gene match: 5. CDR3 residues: CASSSQGGFSGNTIYF. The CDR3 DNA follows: TGTGCCAGCAGCTCACAGGGGGGCTTCTCTGGAAACACCATATATTTT.

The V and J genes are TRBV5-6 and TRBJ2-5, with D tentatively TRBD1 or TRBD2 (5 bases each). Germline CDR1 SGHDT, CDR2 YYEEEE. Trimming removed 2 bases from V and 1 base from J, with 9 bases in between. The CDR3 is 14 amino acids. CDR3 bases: TGTGCCAGCAGCTTTTGGGGGAGCCAAGAGACCCAGTACTTC. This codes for CASSFWGSQETQYF.

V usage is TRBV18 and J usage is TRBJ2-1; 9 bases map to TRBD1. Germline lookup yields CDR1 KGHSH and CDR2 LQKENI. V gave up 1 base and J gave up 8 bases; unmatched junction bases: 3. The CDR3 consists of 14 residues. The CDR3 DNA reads TGTGCCAGCTCACCACGGGACAGGGTGGATGAGCAGTTCTTC. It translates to CASSPRDRVDEQFF.

This CDR3 is CASNPRDKYNEQFF. The CDR3 nucleotides are TGCGCCAGCAACCCTCGTGACAAGTACAATGAGCAGTTCTTC. The V call is TRBV4-1, the J call TRBJ2-1, with unresolved D. This CDR3 comprises 14 residues. Looked up from germline, CDR1 is MGHRA and CDR2 is YSYEKL. Trimming took off 7 bases at V and 4 bases at J, with 14 bases between the two ends.

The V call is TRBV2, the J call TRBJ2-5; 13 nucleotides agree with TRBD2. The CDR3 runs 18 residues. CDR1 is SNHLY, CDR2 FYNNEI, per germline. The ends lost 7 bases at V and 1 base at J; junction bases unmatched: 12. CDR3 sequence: CASMTLLGTSGIQETQYF. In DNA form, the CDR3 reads TGTGCCAGCATGACGTTGCTAGGGACTAGCGGGATCCAAGAGACCCAGTACTTC.

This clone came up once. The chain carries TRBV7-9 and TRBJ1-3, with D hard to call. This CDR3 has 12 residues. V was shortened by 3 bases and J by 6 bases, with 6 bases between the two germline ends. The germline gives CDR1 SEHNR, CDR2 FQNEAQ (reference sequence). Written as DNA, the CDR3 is TGTGCCAGCAGCTTTTCGGAAAACACCATATATTTT. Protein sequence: CASSFSENTIYF.

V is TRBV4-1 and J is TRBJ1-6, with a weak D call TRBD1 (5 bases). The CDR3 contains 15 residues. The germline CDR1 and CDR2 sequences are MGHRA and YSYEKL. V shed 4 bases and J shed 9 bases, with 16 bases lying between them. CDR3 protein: CASSPLQEYASPLHF. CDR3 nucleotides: TGCGCCAGCAGCCCGTTACAGGAGTATGCTTCACCCCTCCACTTT.

CDR3 amino acids: CASSWRPQVAGELFF. CDR3 coding DNA: TGTGCCAGCAGTTGGCGACCTCAGGTGGCCGGGGAGCTGTTTTTT. The J gene is TRBJ2-2, the V gene TRBV28, with D unresolved. CDR3 size: 15 residues. The germline CDR1 and CDR2 sequences are MDHEN and SYDVKM. V lost 4 bases and J 6 bases, leaving 15 bases between the germline ends.

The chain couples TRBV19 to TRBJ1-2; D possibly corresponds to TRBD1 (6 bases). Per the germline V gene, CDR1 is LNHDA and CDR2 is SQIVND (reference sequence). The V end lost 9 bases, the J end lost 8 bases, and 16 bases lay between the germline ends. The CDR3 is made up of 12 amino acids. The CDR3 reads CASGGATQGYTF. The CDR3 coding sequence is TGTGCCAGCGGGGGGGCGACTCAAGGCTACACCTTC.

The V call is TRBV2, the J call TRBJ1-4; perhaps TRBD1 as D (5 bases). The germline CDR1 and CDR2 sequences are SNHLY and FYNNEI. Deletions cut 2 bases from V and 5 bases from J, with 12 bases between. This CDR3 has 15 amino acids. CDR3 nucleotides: TGTGCCAGCAGTGAACGGGCAGGGCGGAATGAAAAACTGTTTTTT. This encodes CASSERAGRNEKLFF. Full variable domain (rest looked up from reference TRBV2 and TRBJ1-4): EPEVTQTPSHQVTQMGQEVILRCVPISNHLYFYWYRQILGQKVEFLVSFYNNEISEKSEIFDDQFSVERPDGSNFTLKIRSTKLEDSAMYFCASSERAGRNEKLFFGSGTQLSVL.

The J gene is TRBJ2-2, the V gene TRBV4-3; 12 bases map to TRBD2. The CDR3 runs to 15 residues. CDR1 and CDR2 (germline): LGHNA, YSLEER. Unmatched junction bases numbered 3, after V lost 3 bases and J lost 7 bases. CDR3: CASSQGTSGHGELFF. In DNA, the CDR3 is TGCGCCAGCAGCCAGGGGACTAGCGGGCACGGGGAGCTGTTTTTT.

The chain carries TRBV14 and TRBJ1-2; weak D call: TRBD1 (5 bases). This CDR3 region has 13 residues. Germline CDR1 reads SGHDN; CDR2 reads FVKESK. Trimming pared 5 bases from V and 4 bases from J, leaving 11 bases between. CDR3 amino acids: CASSGTNSYGYTF. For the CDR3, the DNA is TGTGCCAGCAGCGGGACGAACTCCTATGGCTACACCTTC.

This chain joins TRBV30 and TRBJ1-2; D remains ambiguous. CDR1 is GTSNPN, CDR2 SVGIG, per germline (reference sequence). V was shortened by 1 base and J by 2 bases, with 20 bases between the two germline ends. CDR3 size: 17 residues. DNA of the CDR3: TGTGCCTGGAGTGCTCGGGTTGAGAGGGAAAGGAACTATGGCTACACCTTC. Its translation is CAWSARVERERNYGYTF.

CDR3 sequence reads: CASSLGLHEQYF. For the CDR3, the DNA is TGTGCCAGCAGTTTAGGGCTCCACGAGCAGTACTTC. J is TRBJ2-7 and V is TRBV27; D not certain. CDR3 length: 12 residues. V lost 2 bases, J lost 5 bases, and 7 bases lay in between. Germline V lookup: CDR1 MNHEY, CDR2 SMNVEV (reference sequence).